This TCR beta chain was captured in a study of PD-1 blockade in classical Hodgkin lymphoma. The repertoire was sequenced with immunoSEQ multiplex PCR; TCRdb's copy has only in-frame clones and lacks some. The sample includes about 10,000 clones, about 79% seen only once; the top ten take over 9.5%. This clone came up a few times. Relapse after autologous stem cell transplantation occurred in every patient, and brentuximab vedotin exposure varied. This receptor was obtained from a human donor with classical Hodgkin lymphoma. Specimen: peripheral blood mononuclear cells (PBMCs), collected at baseline.

As DNA, the CDR3 is TGTGCCAGCTCACCGGGAGCCCACGATTCACCCCTCCACTTT. Encoded protein: CASSPGAHDSPLHF. This chain joins TRBV18 and TRBJ1-6; D is unresolved. V lost 3 bases and J lost 8, with 11 bases in between. CDR3 length: 14 amino acids. Germline V gene sequence: CDR1 KGHSH, CDR2 LQKENI. The full variable domain, its missing parts supplied by reference TRBV18 and TRBJ1-6, is NAGVMQNPRHLVRRRGQEARLRCSPMKGHSHVYWYRQLPEEGLKFMVYLQKENIIDESGMPKERFSAEFPKEGPSILRIQQVVRGDSAAYFCASSPGAHDSPLHFGNGTRLTVT.